The 11 T cell receptor beta chains presented below share a single source sample, sequenced in a study of blood T cell repertoires in COVID-19. Profiled with immunoSEQ multiplex PCR; TCRdb holds only in-frame clones, not every one. The top ten hold 3.5% to 5% of the sample, which has 300,000 to 400,000 clones, around nine tenths seen once. Specimen: PBMCs or T cells enriched from blood (not recorded which). These receptors were taken from a woman aged 25 to 39 who had been exposed to COVID-19.

The chain employs TRBV5-1 and TRBJ1-1; TRBD1 matches 8 bases. The CDR3 runs to 16 residues. Germline CDR1 SGHRS, CDR2 YFSETQ. Trimming took 4 bases from V and 1 from J; bases not matched to a gene: 9. CDR3: CASSPTGVEPNTEAFF. For the CDR3, the DNA is TGCGCCAGCAGCCCGACAGGGGTCGAACCGAACACTGAAGCTTTCTTT.

V usage is TRBV6-5 and J usage is TRBJ1-1; D gene uncertain. Trimming shortened V by 6 bases and J by 8 bases, and 16 bases separated the two germline ends. This CDR3 contains 13 residues. Germline assignment: CDR1 MNHEY and CDR2 SVGAGI. CDR3 nucleotide sequence: TGTGCCAGCAGCCGATACGGGGTCGGGGAAGCTTTCTTT. Its translation: CASSRYGVGEAFF.

This clone occurred a few times. This sequence joins TRBV30 and TRBJ1-4; D gene unclear. The V gene lost 0 bases and the J gene lost 8 bases, with 13 bases spanning the gap. The CDR3 totals 14 residues. Germline CDR1 and CDR2: GTSNPN and SVGIG (reference sequence). Written as DNA, the CDR3 is TGTGCCTGGAGTGTACTTGGTAATCTCGAAAAACTGTTTTTT. Its translation: CAWSVLGNLEKLFF.

In this sample, this clone turned up once. The chain has TRBV6-5 and TRBJ1-2; 7 bases align to TRBD1. CDR3 size: 15 residues. In germline, CDR1 is MNHEY, CDR2 SVGAGI. Trimming cost V 6 bases and J 7 bases; bases outside gene matches: 14. The CDR3 spells CASRYRDSDLRGYTF. Here the CDR3 DNA reads TGTGCCAGCAGATACCGGGACAGTGACCTGCGTGGCTACACCTTC.

The chain employs TRBV5-1 and TRBJ1-1; D is possibly TRBD1 (5 bases). The germline gives CDR1 SGHRS, CDR2 YFSETQ. There are 14 residues in the CDR3. Trimming left V 0 bases short and J 4 bases short, with 10 bases between. The CDR3 sequence: CASSLGQLGTEAFF. For the CDR3, the DNA is TGCGCCAGCAGCTTGGGACAGTTGGGCACTGAAGCTTTCTTT.

This chain joins TRBV19 and TRBJ1-2; the D is unclear. The CDR3 loop spans 13 amino acids. Germline V lookup: CDR1 LNHDA, CDR2 SQIVND (reference sequence). Trimming pared 5 bases from V and 8 bases from J, leaving 15 bases between. In DNA form, the CDR3 reads TGTGCCAGTAGTGATCTACTGGGGAGAGGCTACACCTTC. This sequence encodes CASSDLLGRGYTF.

The chain combines TRBV11-2 with TRBJ2-7; weak D call: TRBD2 (5 bases). Trimming removed 3 bases at V and 3 bases at J, with 12 bases between. This CDR3 region has 14 residues. CDR1 SGHAT and CDR2 FQNNGV come from the germline V gene. The CDR3 bases are TGTGCCAGCAGCTTTCTCTCGGGAAACTACGAGCAGTACTTC. Its protein product is CASSFLSGNYEQYF.

The chain carries TRBV19 and TRBJ1-2; 9 positions agree with TRBD1. The CDR3 has 16 residues. J lost 0 bases, V lost 3 bases, and 5 bases had no gene match. The germline CDR1 and CDR2 sequences are LNHDA and SQIVND (reference sequence). The CDR3 loop reads CASSIGTGTSNYGYTF. The CDR3 DNA reads TGTGCCAGTAGTATCGGGACAGGGACGTCTAACTATGGCTACACCTTC.

The V call is TRBV7-8, the J call TRBJ1-6; no clear D. The V gene's germline CDR1 is SGHVS and CDR2 FQNEAQ. The germline V and J ends were trimmed by 1 base and 0 bases, with 7 bases remaining between them. There are 16 residues in the CDR3. DNA of the CDR3: TGTGCCAGCAGCTTAGACACCTTCTCCTATAATTCACCCCTCCACTTT. This encodes CASSLDTFSYNSPLHF.

V and J are TRBV6-2 or TRBV6-3 and TRBJ1-2, with 7 bases fitting TRBD1. The ends lost 0 bases at V and 8 bases at J; junction bases unmatched: 12. The CDR3 consists of 16 residues. From germline, CDR1 is MNHEY and CDR2 SVGEGT. As DNA, the CDR3 is TGTGCCAGCAGTTACTCGACAATGAGGGGGCTGATGGGCTACACCTTC. Its translation is CASSYSTMRGLMGYTF.

This clone has just one count. V is TRBV7-2 and J is TRBJ1-4; weak D call: TRBD1 (6 bases). Germline V gene sequence: CDR1 SGHTA, CDR2 FQGNSA. The V and J ends lost 5 bases and 4 bases respectively, with 14 bases between them. This CDR3 region has 15 residues. The chain's CDR3 is CASSPRQDLNEKLFF. The CDR3 DNA sequence: TGTGCCAGCAGCCCCAGACAGGACCTTAATGAAAAACTGTTTTTT. The variable domain in full, completed from reference TRBV7-2 and TRBJ1-4, reads GAGVSQSPSNKVTEKGKDVELRCDPISGHTALYWYRQSLGQGLEFLIYFQGNSAPDKSGLPSDRFSAERTGGSVSTLTIQRTQQEDSAVYLCASSPRQDLNEKLFFGSGTQLSVL.